These 6 T cell receptor beta chains came from one sample sequenced in a study of Graves' ophthalmopathy and Graves' hyperthyroidism. Transcripts of RNA were the source for amplifying TCR beta CDR3 regions. The workflow started with a first-round RT-PCR run with HTBI primers and then moved on to a second-round multiplex PCR. Using its own MiXCR run on the multiplex PCR reads, TCRdb lists one record per CDR3 protein. There are around 1,200,000 distinct CDR3 sequences in the sample; about 36% occur only once, and around 10% lies in the top ten. Sequenced sample: peripheral blood or thyroid tissue (not recorded which). These receptors originate from an adult man with Graves' hyperthyroidism.

At least ten counts were recorded for this clonotype. The chain couples TRBV7-8 to TRBJ2-7; TRBD1 aligns across 7 bases. V shed 5 bases and J 3 bases; nucleotides not matched to a gene: 13. Germline V gene lookup returns CDR1 SGHVS and CDR2 FQNEAQ. The CDR3 contains 16 residues. The CDR3 is CASSELQGIIYYEQYF. The CDR3 coding sequence is TGTGCCAGCAGCGAACTACAGGGGATAATATACTACGAGCAGTACTTC. The full variable domain, completed using reference TRBV7-8 and TRBJ2-7, is GAGVSQSPRYKVAKRGQDVALRCDPISGHVSLFWYQQALGQGPEFLTYFQNEAQLDKSGLPSDRFFAERPEGSVSTLKIQRTQQEDSAVYLCASSELQGIIYYEQYFGPGTRLTVT.

The sample holds a few counts of this clonotype. The chain couples TRBV3-1 to TRBJ1-1; perhaps TRBD1 as D (5 bases). This CDR3 region has 14 residues. Deletions cut 3 bases from V and 0 bases from J, with 8 bases between. CDR1 is LGHDT, CDR2 YNNKEL, per germline (reference sequence). The CDR3 loop is CASSHGAMNTEAFF. The CDR3 region has the DNA TGTGCCAGCAGCCACGGGGCCATGAACACTGAAGCTTTCTTT.

The sample holds many counts of this clonotype. V gene TRBV10-3 combines with J gene TRBJ2-2, with a weak D call TRBD1 (6 bases). V dropped 6 bases and J dropped 4 bases, with 12 bases sitting between them. Germline V CDR1 and CDR2: ENHRY, SYGVKD. The CDR3 has 14 residues. The chain's CDR3 is CAIRSAGVTGELFF. In DNA form, the CDR3 reads TGTGCCATCAGGAGTGCAGGGGTCACCGGGGAGCTGTTTTTT.

V is TRBV10-2 and J is TRBJ2-7, with TRBD2 matching over 13 bases. In germline, CDR1 is WSHSY, CDR2 SAAADI. Unmatched junction bases numbered 7, after V lost 7 bases and J lost 4 bases. The CDR3 consists of 15 residues. The CDR3 sequence is CASKLAGGPGYEQYF. The CDR3, as DNA: TGCGCCAGCAAACTAGCGGGAGGGCCAGGATACGAGCAGTACTTC.

J is TRBJ1-1 and V is TRBV7-8; D not resolved. CDR1 and CDR2 from the germline V gene are SGHVS and FQNEAQ. Trimming took 7 bases from V and 5 from J, leaving 8 bases between them. The CDR3 loop spans 11 amino acids. The DNA of the CDR3 is TGTGCCAGCATCGAGGGAACTGAAGCTTTCTTT. Its protein product is CASIEGTEAFF.

This clonotype has ten or more counts. The chain links TRBV7-6 to TRBJ2-5; 9 nucleotides line up with TRBD2. Looked up from germline, CDR1 is SGHVS and CDR2 is FNYEAQ. The CDR3 spans 15 residues. Unmatched junction bases numbered 7, after V lost 3 bases and J lost 5 bases. The CDR3 DNA reads as TGTGCCAGCAGCTTGTCTAGCGGGATAGGGGAGACCCAGTACTTC. It yields the protein CASSLSSGIGETQYF.